This TCR beta chain was found in a study of T cell responses to AZD1222 COVID-19 vaccine. Study information: Pooled samples include second doses given at about 4 or 12 weeks. Study findings and constraints: Seropositivity was recorded at baseline in only 6 or 7 AZD1222 recipients. Across the whole spike, CD4 TCRs peaked at regions 160-218 and 743-854.

Only in-frame clones appear in the TCRdb table, and some are missing; sequencing was by immunoSEQ multiplex PCR. Counted here are 90,000 to 120,000 clones, about 85% occurring once; the ten biggest clones make up 3.5% to 4.5%. Trimming took off 6 bases at V and 0 bases at J, with 8 bases between the two ends. The CDR3 sequence is 13 residues long. Germline assignment: CDR1 MNHEY and CDR2 SVGAGI. On this clone itself: Its antigen is currently unknown.

This sequence joins TRBV6-5 and TRBJ1-2; D not certain. The material sequenced was peripheral blood, taken on day 0 of AZD1222 vaccination. This TCR was recovered from an adult in good health. CDR3 residues: CASSYSSNYGYTF. The CDR3 DNA is TGTGCCAGCAGCTACAGTTCTAACTATGGCTACACCTTC.